Detailed here is one T cell receptor (beta chain). Its antigen remains unidentified. The V end lost 6 bases, the J end lost 1 base, and 3 bases lay between the germline ends. Germline loops: CDR1 DFQATT, CDR2 SNEGSKA (reference sequence). The CDR3 is made up of 10 amino acids. This entry belongs to a study of cytomegalovirus exposure and HLA in healthy donors. Both 60 Vbeta primers and 13 Jbeta primers went into the PCR. Sequencing was performed with immunoSEQ multiplex PCR; in TCRdb, only in-frame clones are kept and a portion is missing. This repertoire includes over 120,000 clones. Broader study findings: Reported results showed that the classifier diagnosed cytomegalovirus status with high specificity and sensitivity. The study dropped some indistinguishable V segments, TRBV6-2 and TRBV6-3 among them.

This rearrangement joins TRBV20-1 to TRBJ2-5; D is undetermined. Sequencing input: PBMCs. The source of this sequence is a male donor in good health and CMV-seronegative. CDR3 region: CSASQETQYF. In nucleotides, the CDR3 is TGCAGTGCCAGCCAAGAGACCCAGTACTTC.